Following are 29 T cell receptor beta chains from one sample sequenced in a study of shared clonotypes between healthy human individuals. Produced via immunoSEQ multiplex PCR; TCRdb's table is partial and in-frame only. The table includes hundreds of thousands of clones, 74% detected once. Sample: memory CD4+ T cells sorted from blood. As for subset: CD45RA-negative fraction. Receptors were obtained from a woman aged 30 to 39 in good health.

The rearrangement joins TRBV7-8 to TRBJ2-1; 9 nucleotides align to TRBD1. J lost 6 bases, V lost 8 bases, and 11 bases had no gene match. The CDR3 is 15 amino acids. CDR1 and CDR2 from the germline V gene are SGHVS and FQNEAQ. CDR3 sequence reads: CASRSGQGISNEQFF. The CDR3 bases are TGTGCCAGCCGATCCGGACAGGGGATTAGCAATGAGCAGTTCTTC. The full variable domain, rest sourced from reference TRBV7-8 and TRBJ2-1, is GAGVSQSPRYKVAKRGQDVALRCDPISGHVSLFWYQQALGQGPEFLTYFQNEAQLDKSGLPSDRFFAERPEGSVSTLKIQRTQQEDSAVYLCASRSGQGISNEQFFGPGTRLTVL.

V and J are TRBV28 and TRBJ1-5; no reliable D call. The CDR3 is 14 residues long. CDR1 is MDHEN and CDR2 is SYDVKM in the germline V gene. Trimming cost V 2 bases and J 6 bases, with 11 bases left between them. In DNA form, the CDR3 reads TGTGCCAGCAGTTTAAATCTGGATGGTCAGCCCCAGCATTTT. Its translation: CASSLNLDGQPQHF.

The J gene is TRBJ2-5, the V gene TRBV2; TRBD1 might be the D (6 bases). V dropped 6 bases and J dropped 1 base, with 15 bases sitting between them. The CDR3 loop spans 15 amino acids. Germline CDR1 and CDR2: SNHLY and FYNNEI. The CDR3 DNA follows: TGTGCCAGCAGGGAGCAGGGGTTCATCCAAGAGACCCAGTACTTC. Amino acids: CASREQGFIQETQYF.

The V call is TRBV5-1, the J call TRBJ1-2, with D tentatively TRBD1 (5 bases). The CDR3 length is 14 residues. Trimming pared 5 bases from V and 2 bases from J, leaving 13 bases between. Germline V gene data show CDR1 as SGHRS and CDR2 as YFSETQ. CDR3 coding DNA: TGCGCCAGCAGGCCCCGACAGAGGAACTATGGCTACACCTTC. Its protein is CASRPRQRNYGYTF.

This chain uses TRBV6-5 with TRBJ2-2, with D possibly being TRBD1 (6 bases). This CDR3 contains 16 residues. Germline assignment: CDR1 MNHEY and CDR2 SVGAGI. The V end lost 2 bases, the J end lost 2 bases, and 12 bases lay between the germline ends. This CDR3 reads CASSYHFRGNTGELFF. CDR3 DNA sequence: TGTGCCAGCAGTTACCATTTCAGGGGAAACACCGGGGAGCTGTTTTTT.

On this clone itself: Different DNA sequences within this sample yield the same CDR3. The chain uses TRBV5-1 and TRBJ2-3; 7 bases match TRBD1. CDR3 length: 16 residues. V trimming: 0 bases; J trimming: 2 bases; junction bases outside the gene matches: 6. Germline V gene lookup returns CDR1 SGHRS and CDR2 YFSETQ. As DNA, the CDR3 is TGCGCCAGCAGCTTGGCACAGGGGCCCTCCACAGATACGCAGTATTTT. Translated, it gives CASSLAQGPSTDTQYF.

The gene calls are TRBV11-1 and TRBJ2-6; a possible D gene is TRBD2 (5 bases). The germline gives CDR1 SGHAT, CDR2 FQDESV (reference sequence). Trimming shortened V by 1 base and J by 1 base, and 11 bases separated the two germline ends. The length of the CDR3 is 17 residues. The CDR3 DNA reads as TGTGCCAGCAGCTTAGGGAGGATGGGGTCTGGGGCCAACGTCCTGACTTTC. Translated: CASSLGRMGSGANVLTF.

The rearrangement links TRBV27 to TRBJ1-2; 9 positions match TRBD1. The germline V gene encodes CDR1 MNHEY and CDR2 SMNVEV (reference sequence). V trimming: 6 bases; J trimming: 7 bases; junction bases outside the gene matches: 6. The CDR3 consists of 13 residues. CDR3 DNA sequence: TGTGCCAGCAGAACCACAGGGGGCTCTGGCTACACCTTC. As protein: CASRTTGGSGYTF.

This chain joins TRBV18 and TRBJ2-7, with D possibly matching TRBD2 (6 bases). The germline V gene encodes CDR1 KGHSH and CDR2 LQKENI. V was shortened by 4 bases and J by 5 bases, with 21 bases between the two germline ends. The CDR3 has 16 amino acids. The CDR3 protein is CASSQQGGGDVHEQYF. The CDR3, as DNA: TGTGCCAGCTCACAACAAGGTGGAGGGGATGTCCACGAGCAGTACTTC.

The CDR3 nucleotides are TGTGCCAGCAGAAACCGAGCGGGAAAGCCAGAGACCCAGTACTTC. Protein: CASRNRAGKPETQYF. The chain combines TRBV7-9 with TRBJ2-5, with 7 nucleotides matching TRBD2. Germline V gene lookup returns CDR1 SEHNR and CDR2 FQNEAQ (reference sequence). The V gene end was trimmed by 6 bases and the J gene end by 4 bases; junction bases not matched to a gene: 11. There are 15 residues in the CDR3.

The chain carries TRBV19 and TRBJ1-1, with D possibly matching TRBD1 (6 bases). CDR3 length equals 14 residues. V was trimmed by 4 bases and J by 5 bases, leaving 14 bases between them. Germline V gene sequence: CDR1 LNHDA, CDR2 SQIVND (reference sequence). Here the CDR3 reads CASSRGGGLTEAFF. CDR3 bases: TGTGCCAGTAGTAGGGGAGGGGGATTAACTGAAGCTTTCTTT.

This chain uses TRBV6-5 with TRBJ1-6; 10 nucleotides match TRBD1. J gave up 10 bases and V 4 bases, and 4 bases lay outside the gene matches. This CDR3 is 14 amino acids long. Per germline, CDR1 MNHEY and CDR2 SVGAGI. CDR3 region: CASSSGTGVSPLHF. As DNA, the CDR3 is TGTGCCAGCAGTTCCGGGACAGGGGTCTCACCCCTCCACTTT.

The chain combines TRBV5-1 with TRBJ1-4; maybe TRBD1 (6 bases). With 1 base removed from V and 6 bases from J, the gap between germline ends came to 16 bases. Germline CDR1 is SGHRS and CDR2 is YFSETQ. This CDR3 contains 16 residues. DNA for the CDR3: TGCGCCAGCAGCTTGCCCAGGGGAGGATCGGATGAAAAACTGTTTTTT. Translated: CASSLPRGGSDEKLFF.

This clone was observed a handful of times. A much larger clone sits a single nucleotide away, making a read error possible. The chain uses TRBV5-1 and TRBJ2-2; D is unresolved. Germline loops: CDR1 SGHRS, CDR2 YFSETQ. The V and J ends lost 0 bases and 6 bases respectively, with 3 bases between them. The CDR3 covers 12 residues. CDR3 nucleotides: TGCGCCAGCAGCTTGGGGTCCGGGGAGCTGTTTTTT. It is translated as CASSLGSGELFF. Full variable domain (remainder filled in from reference TRBV5-1 and TRBJ2-2): KAGVTQTPRYLIKTRGQQVTLSCSPISGHRSVSWYQQTPGQGLQFLFEYFSETQRNKGNFPGRFSGRQFSNSRSEMNVSTLELGDSALYLCASSLGSGELFFGEGSRLTVL.

As concerns this clone: The junction and the germline gene differ at one end; a read error may be behind it. The V call is TRBV5-1, the J call TRBJ2-5; D uncertain. The CDR3 is 15 residues long. Germline V gene sequence: CDR1 SGHRS, CDR2 YFSETQ. The CDR3 nucleotides are TGCGCCAGCAGCCCCCTAATACTACGCCAAGGGACCCAGTACTTC. This sequence encodes CASSPLILRQGTQYF.

This clone was observed once. The chain links TRBV29-1 to TRBJ2-5, with TRBD1 as a possible D gene (5 bases). The CDR3 is 12 residues long. V lost 7 bases to trimming and J lost 5 bases, with 14 bases between them. The germline V gene has CDR1 SQVTM and CDR2 ANQGSEA. CDR3 in DNA: TGCAGCGCTAAACAGGAGTGGGAGACCCAGTACTTC. This encodes CSAKQEWETQYF.

This clone was detected only a few times. This chain joins TRBV7-9 and TRBJ2-7; D remains unclear. Germline V lookup: CDR1 SEHNR, CDR2 FQNEAQ (reference sequence). This CDR3 spans 15 amino acids. Trimming left V 2 bases short and J 2 bases short, with 13 bases between. CDR3 loop: CASSLLGSQTYEQYF. The DNA of the CDR3 is TGTGCCAGCAGCTTATTGGGAAGTCAGACCTACGAGCAGTACTTC.

This clone was seen ten or more times. The chain employs TRBV9 and TRBJ2-1; 9 bases match TRBD2. V lost 0 bases to trimming and J lost 8 bases; unmatched junction nucleotides: 6. Germline loops: CDR1 SGDLS, CDR2 YYNGEE. This CDR3 has 15 residues. CDR3 coding DNA: TGTGCCAGCAGCGTAGGGCTAGCGGGAATGGATGAGCAGTTCTTC. It translates to CASSVGLAGMDEQFF.

The V gene is TRBV6-6, the J gene TRBJ1-2, with D unclear. The V and J ends lost 6 bases and 5 bases respectively, with 16 bases between them. The CDR3 runs to 14 residues. Germline CDR1 reads MNHNY; CDR2 reads SVGAGI (reference sequence). CDR3 bases: TGTGCCAGCAGAAAGACCGGGGAGCTTTATGGCTACACCTTC. Encoded protein: CASRKTGELYGYTF.

The chain carries TRBV10-1 and TRBJ1-1, with 11 bases that match TRBD1. The CDR3 covers 14 residues. The germline V gene encodes CDR1 WNHNN and CDR2 SYGVQD (reference sequence). V was clipped by 0 bases and J by 7 bases; unmatched bases: 1. Written as DNA, the CDR3 is TGCGCCAGCAGTGAGTCAGGGACAGGGGGTGAAGCTTTCTTT. Amino acids: CASSESGTGGEAFF.

The rearrangement joins TRBV6-1 to TRBJ1-1; D is undetermined. Trimming left V 8 bases short and J 0 bases short, with 16 bases between. The CDR3 has 15 amino acids. From germline, CDR1 is MNHNS and CDR2 SASEGT. CDR3 in amino acids: CASYPKRNMNTEAFF. The CDR3 DNA is TGTGCCAGCTACCCTAAGCGGAACATGAACACTGAAGCTTTCTTT.

This clone was detected once. The chain couples TRBV11-2 to TRBJ1-1; D is undetermined. Germline CDR1 SGHAT, CDR2 FQNNGV. The CDR3 is 14 amino acids. Trimming removed 5 bases at V and 1 base at J, with 11 bases between. The CDR3 bases are TGTGCCAGCAGCCCTTGGGCGCCGAACACTGAAGCTTTCTTT. Residues: CASSPWAPNTEAFF.

V gene TRBV6-5 combines with J gene TRBJ2-4; D possibly corresponds to TRBD2 (5 bases). V lost 1 base to trimming and J lost 0 bases, with 10 bases between them. The germline CDR1 and CDR2 sequences are MNHEY and SVGAGI. The CDR3 spans 16 residues. This CDR3 is CASSYWGEGAKNIQYF. Written as DNA, the CDR3 is TGTGCCAGCAGTTACTGGGGAGAAGGAGCCAAAAACATTCAGTACTTC.

This sequence joins TRBV6-6 and TRBJ2-6, with D hard to call. Trimming removed 0 bases at V and 4 bases at J, with 10 bases between. The CDR3 covers 16 residues. Germline V gene sequence: CDR1 MNHNY, CDR2 SVGAGI (reference sequence). Here the CDR3 reads CASSYSGQLGANVLTF. The DNA of the CDR3 is TGTGCCAGCAGTTACTCCGGGCAGTTGGGGGCCAACGTCCTGACTTTC.

This clone appeared a few times. The chain is built from TRBV6-1 and TRBJ2-3; TRBD1 agrees at 7 bases. The CDR3 covers 13 residues. V gave up 2 bases and J gave up 4 bases; unmatched junction bases: 0. Germline loops: CDR1 MNHNS, CDR2 SASEGT. CDR3 DNA: TGTGCCAGCAGTGAACAGGGGGCAGATACGCAGTATTTT. Its protein product is CASSEQGADTQYF.

A few counts support this clone. This chain links TRBV5-1 with TRBJ2-2; 10 bases line up with TRBD1. Trimming at V came to 2 bases and at J to 5 bases, leaving 3 bases not matched to a gene. The length of the CDR3 is 15 residues. CDR1 is SGHRS, CDR2 YFSETQ, per germline. CDR3 in amino acids: CASSLGTGATGELFF. CDR3 bases: TGCGCCAGCAGCTTAGGGACAGGGGCTACCGGGGAGCTGTTTTTT.

The chain links TRBV6-4 to TRBJ1-1, with D possibly being TRBD1 (6 bases). The CDR3 contains 15 residues. Per the germline V gene, CDR1 is MRHNA and CDR2 is SNTAGT. With 4 bases removed from V and 1 base from J, the gap between germline ends came to 13 bases. CDR3 region: CASSVSAGANTEAFF. The CDR3 DNA is TGTGCCAGCAGTGTAAGCGCAGGGGCGAACACTGAAGCTTTCTTT.

This clone was counted between two and nine times. This chain links TRBV5-1 with TRBJ1-2; TRBD1 might be the D (6 bases). Per the germline V gene, CDR1 is SGHRS and CDR2 is YFSETQ. With 4 bases removed from V and 2 bases from J, the gap between germline ends came to 12 bases. The CDR3 has 14 residues. The CDR3 protein is CASSTGDNNYGYTF. The DNA for the CDR3 is TGCGCCAGCAGCACGGGGGACAACAACTATGGCTACACCTTC. Supplemented by reference TRBV5-1 and TRBJ1-2, the full variable domain reads KAGVTQTPRYLIKTRGQQVTLSCSPISGHRSVSWYQQTPGQGLQFLFEYFSETQRNKGNFPGRFSGRQFSNSRSEMNVSTLELGDSALYLCASSTGDNNYGYTFGSGTRLTVV.

This clone was seen a few times. The chain employs TRBV27 and TRBJ2-1; D gene unclear. The CDR3 loop spans 15 amino acids. Germline V gives CDR1 MNHEY, CDR2 SMNVEV (reference sequence). V was clipped by 6 bases and J by 0 bases, with 12 bases between them. The CDR3 coding sequence is TGTGCCAGCAGGTTGGGCTTCAGCTCCTACAATGAGCAGTTCTTC. Translation: CASRLGFSSYNEQFF.